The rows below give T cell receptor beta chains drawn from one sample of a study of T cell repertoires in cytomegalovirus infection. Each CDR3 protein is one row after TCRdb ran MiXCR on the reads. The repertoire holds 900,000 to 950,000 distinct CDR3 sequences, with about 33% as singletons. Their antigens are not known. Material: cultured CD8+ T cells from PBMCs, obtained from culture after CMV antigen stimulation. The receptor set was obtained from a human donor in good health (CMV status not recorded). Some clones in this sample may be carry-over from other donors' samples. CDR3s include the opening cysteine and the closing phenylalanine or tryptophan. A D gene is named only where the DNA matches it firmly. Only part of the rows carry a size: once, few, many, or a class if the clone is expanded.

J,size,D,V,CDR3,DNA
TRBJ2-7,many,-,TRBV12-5,CASGPSYEQYF,TGTGCCAGCGGTCCTTCCTACGAGCAGTACTTC
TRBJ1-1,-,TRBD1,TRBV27,CASKAGGYTEAFF,TGTGCCAGCAAGGCAGGGGGTTACACTGAAGCTTTCTTT
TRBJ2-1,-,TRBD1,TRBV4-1,CASSQAGTGSYNEQFF,TGCGCCAGCAGCCAGGCCGGGACAGGGTCTTACAATGAGCAGTTCTTC
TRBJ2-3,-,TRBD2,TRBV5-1,CASSIIGTSGVGDTQYF,TGCGCCAGCAGTATTATTGGGACTAGCGGGGTTGGAGATACGCAGTATTTT
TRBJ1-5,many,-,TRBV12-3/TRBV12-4,CASSYPGNQPQHF,TGTGCCAGCAGTTACCCAGGGAATCAGCCCCAGCATTTT
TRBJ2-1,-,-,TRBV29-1,CSVEGRGASEQFF,TGCAGCGTTGAGGGTCGAGGCGCCAGTGAGCAGTTCTTC
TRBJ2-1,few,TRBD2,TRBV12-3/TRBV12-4,CASSALASEQFF,TGTGCCAGCAGTGCACTAGCGTCTGAGCAGTTCTTC
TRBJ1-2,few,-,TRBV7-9,CASPAGIEGFPFTYTF,TGTGCCAGCCCGGCGGGCATTGAAGGATTCCCATTCACCTACACCTTC
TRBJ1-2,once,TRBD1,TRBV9,CASSTTGTYGYTF,TGTGCCAGCAGCACGACAGGGACCTATGGCTACACCTTC
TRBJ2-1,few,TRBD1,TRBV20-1,CSARVDRLSSYNEQFF,TGCAGTGCTAGGGTGGACAGGCTAAGCTCCTACAATGAGCAGTTCTTC
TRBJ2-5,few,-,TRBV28,CASSLSAGLTYQETQYF,TGTGCCAGCAGTTTATCCGCGGGGCTGACGTACCAAGAGACCCAGTACTTC
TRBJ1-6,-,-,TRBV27,CASRADFSYNSPLHF,TGTGCCAGCAGGGCAGACTTCTCCTATAATTCACCCCTCCACTTT
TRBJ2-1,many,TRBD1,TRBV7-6,CASSPRRGGDRVSDEQFF,TGTGCCAGCAGCCCCAGGAGGGGAGGGGACAGGGTGAGCGATGAGCAGTTCTTC
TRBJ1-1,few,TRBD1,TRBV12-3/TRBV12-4,CASSPDRGKFGTEAFF,TGTGCCAGCAGTCCTGACAGGGGGAAATTTGGCACTGAAGCTTTCTTT
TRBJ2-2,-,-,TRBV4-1,CASSLDLTRTGELFF,TGCGCCAGCAGCCTAGACCTCACGAGGACCGGGGAGCTGTTTTTT
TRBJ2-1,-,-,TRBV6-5,CASSYGLGGPRSYNEQFF,TGTGCCAGCAGTTACGGGTTGGGGGGTCCTCGCTCCTACAATGAGCAGTTCTTC
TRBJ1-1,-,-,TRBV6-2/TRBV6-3,CASSYPTPTRAVNTEAFF,TGTGCCAGCAGTTATCCGACCCCGACAAGGGCGGTGAACACTGAAGCTTTCTTT
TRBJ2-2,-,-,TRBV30,CAWSETGNTGELFF,TGTGCCTGGAGTGAGACAGGGAACACCGGGGAGCTGTTTTTT
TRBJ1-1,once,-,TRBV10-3,CAISGGPGLNF,TGTGCCATCAGTGGGGGTCCGGGACTCAACTTT
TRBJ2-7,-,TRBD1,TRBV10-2,CASSELPTGRWDRDYEQYF,TGCGCCAGCAGTGAGTTGCCCACGGGAAGATGGGACAGGGACTACGAGCAGTACTTC
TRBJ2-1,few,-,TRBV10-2,CASSVAGPYNEQFF,TGCGCCAGCAGTGTGGCGGGGCCCTACAATGAGCAGTTCTTC
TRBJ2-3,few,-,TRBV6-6,CASSYLPGSSSTDTQYF,TGTGCCAGCAGTTATCTCCCGGGTTCGTCGAGCACAGATACGCAGTATTTT
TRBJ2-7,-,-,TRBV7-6,CASSSREGLLGYEQYF,TGTGCCAGCAGCTCGAGAGAGGGGCTTTTGGGATACGAGCAGTACTTC
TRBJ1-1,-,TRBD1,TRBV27,CASSLPEGAPDTEAFF,TGTGCCAGCAGTTTACCCGAGGGGGCCCCGGACACTGAAGCTTTCTTT
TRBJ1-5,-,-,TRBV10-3,CAIRDVGTNQPQHF,TGTGCCATCAGGGATGTAGGTACCAATCAGCCCCAGCATTTT
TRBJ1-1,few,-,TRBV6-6,CASSYLRAMNTEAFF,TGTGCCAGCAGTTATCTCAGGGCCATGAACACTGAAGCTTTCTTT
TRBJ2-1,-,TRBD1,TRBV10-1,CASSEPTRGPYFNEQFF,TGCGCCAGCAGTGAGCCGACCAGGGGGCCCTATTTCAATGAGCAGTTCTTC